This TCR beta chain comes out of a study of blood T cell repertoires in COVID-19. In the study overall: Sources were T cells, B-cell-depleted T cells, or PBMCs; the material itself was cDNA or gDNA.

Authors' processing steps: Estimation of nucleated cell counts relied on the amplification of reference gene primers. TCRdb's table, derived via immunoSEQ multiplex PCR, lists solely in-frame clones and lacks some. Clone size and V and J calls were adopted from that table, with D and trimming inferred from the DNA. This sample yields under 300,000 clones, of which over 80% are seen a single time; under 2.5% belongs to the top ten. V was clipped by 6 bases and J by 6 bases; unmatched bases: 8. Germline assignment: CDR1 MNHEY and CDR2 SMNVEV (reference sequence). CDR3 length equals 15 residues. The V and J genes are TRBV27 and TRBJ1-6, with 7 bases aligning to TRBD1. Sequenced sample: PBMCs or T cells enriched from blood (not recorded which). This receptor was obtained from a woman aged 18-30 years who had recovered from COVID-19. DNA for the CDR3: TGTGCCAGCAGGACCTACAGGGGCACTAATTCACCCCTCCACTTT. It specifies CASRTYRGTNSPLHF.